These T cell receptor beta chains were read from a single sample in a study of cytomegalovirus exposure and HLA in healthy donors. Generated by immunoSEQ multiplex PCR, the TCRdb table keeps only in-frame clones and is missing some. The sample contains nearly 300,000 clones, around 86% of which appear only once. The material sequenced was PBMCs. The receptors derive from a man in his forties in good health and CMV-seropositive. The CDR3 runs from the conserved cysteine through the conserved F or W. A D gene is named only where the DNA matches it firmly. The size entry is marked missing in some rows and otherwise reads once, few, many or a size class.

j_gene	d_gene	abundance	len	v_gene	CDR3aa	CDR3nt
TRBJ1-4	NA	NA	12	TRBV6-1	CASSRGGEKLFF	TGTGCCAGCTCCCGAGGGGGTGAAAAACTGTTTTTT
TRBJ1-1	NA	NA	17	TRBV27	CASSHLPGGAVNTEAFF	TGTGCCAGCAGTCACTTGCCGGGGGGGGCGGTGAACACTGAAGCTTTCTTT
TRBJ1-4	NA	NA	16	TRBV19	CASSLPTGLGSEKLFF	TGTGCCAGTAGTCTCCCCACGGGTCTCGGGAGTGAAAAACTGTTTTTT
TRBJ2-7	TRBD1	NA	17	TRBV28	CASSLGLGQGSSYEQYF	TGTGCCAGCAGTTTAGGGTTGGGACAGGGAAGCTCCTACGAGCAGTACTTC
TRBJ2-1	NA	NA	17	TRBV5-1	CASSSRSGGPSWNEQFF	TGCGCCAGCAGCAGCAGGAGCGGAGGGCCTAGTTGGAATGAGCAGTTCTTC
TRBJ1-5	TRBD1	NA	15	TRBV28	CASTSGDRGNQPQHF	TGTGCCAGCACTAGTGGGGACAGGGGCAATCAGCCCCAGCATTTT
TRBJ1-6	TRBD1	NA	14	TRBV28	CASRTGTAIIPLHF	TGTGCCAGCAGAACCGGGACAGCAATCATACCCCTCCACTTT
TRBJ2-7	TRBD2	NA	14	TRBV28	CASSFRGRVVEQYF	TGTGCCAGCAGTTTCCGGGGGAGGGTGGTCGAGCAGTACTTC
TRBJ2-5	NA	many	16	TRBV4-3	CASSQELRGTGETQYF	TGCGCCAGCAGCCAGGAGCTACGGGGGACGGGGGAGACCCAGTACTTC
TRBJ2-5	TRBD1	NA	14	TRBV6-1	CASSSGTGDEAQYF	TGTGCCAGCAGTTCCGGGACAGGGGACGAGGCCCAGTACTTC
TRBJ2-2	TRBD1	NA	15	TRBV2	CASSKTGGHTGELFF	TGTGCCAGCAGTAAAACAGGGGGTCACACCGGGGAGCTGTTTTTT
TRBJ2-5	TRBD2	NA	17	TRBV9	CASSPGTSGALRETQYF	TGTGCCAGCAGCCCTGGGACTAGCGGAGCCCTCCGGGAGACCCAGTACTTC
TRBJ2-1	NA	NA	15	TRBV4-1	CASSLLANSYNEQFF	TGCGCCAGCAGCTTACTAGCAAACTCCTACAATGAGCAGTTCTTC
TRBJ2-7	NA	NA	11	TRBV29-1	CSVGATYEQYF	TGCAGCGTTGGGGCGACCTACGAGCAGTACTTC
TRBJ2-2	TRBD2	once	13	TRBV7-2	CASSFSGSGELFF	TGTGCCAGCAGCTTTAGCGGGTCCGGGGAGCTGTTTTTT
TRBJ2-5	NA	NA	14	TRBV10-2	CASSELNEWETQYF	TGCGCCAGCAGTGAGTTAAACGAGTGGGAGACCCAGTACTTC
TRBJ2-7	NA	NA	15	TRBV6-5	CASSYSPRGSYEQYF	TGTGCCAGCAGTTACTCTCCGCGGGGCTCCTACGAGCAGTACTTC
TRBJ2-5	TRBD2	NA	16	TRBV4-1	CASSPTPSGSGETQYF	TGCGCCAGCAGCCCCACCCCGAGCGGGAGCGGAGAGACCCAGTACTTC
TRBJ1-2	NA	once	11	TRBV30	CAGPEGGGYTF	TGTGCCGGGCCGGAAGGGGGAGGCTACACCTTC
TRBJ2-1	NA	NA	16	TRBV28	CASSLPGSVPYNEQFF	TGTGCCAGCAGTTTACCAGGGTCCGTTCCCTACAATGAGCAGTTCTTC